This is a list of T cell receptor beta chains from one sample in a study of regulatory T cells in long-lasting Graves disease. Each CDR3 protein is one row after TCRdb ran MiXCR on the multiplex PCR reads. This table holds under 800,000 distinct CDR3 sequences, 15% to 20% found once. The same data also contributed to another study, on T cells in Graves' hyperthyroidism and ophthalmopathy.

The material was peripheral blood mononuclear cells (PBMCs), obtained at new diagnosis, from a patient treated with antithyroid drugs. These receptors were collected from a woman in her thirties with Graves disease. Each CDR3 is given with its conserved first and last residue. The order of the fields is J gene, clone size, V gene, CDR3 length, D gene, CDR3 protein, CDR3 DNA. A D gene is named only where the DNA matches it firmly. Clone size is not always given. Where it is, it says once, few, many or a class for expanded clones.

TRBJ1-1,many,TRBV20-1,16,TRBD1,CSASFIQGAQDTEAFF,TGCAGTGCTAGTTTTATCCAGGGGGCCCAGGACACTGAAGCTTTCTTT
TRBJ2-4,many,TRBV29-1,13,TRBD2,CSAEAGAENIQYF,TGCAGCGCGGAAGCGGGAGCGGAGAACATTCAGTACTTC
TRBJ2-1,many,TRBV12-3/TRBV12-4,13,TRBD2,CATGGVYYNEQFF,TGTGCCACGGGGGGAGTTTATTACAATGAGCAGTTCTTC
TRBJ1-1,many,TRBV28,14,-,CASSFLTENTEAFF,TGTGCCAGCAGTTTCTTAACGGAGAACACTGAAGCTTTCTTT
TRBJ2-1,-,TRBV7-9,15,-,CASSGGGPSYNEQFF,TGTGCCAGCAGCGGCGGGGGCCCCTCCTACAATGAGCAGTTCTTC
TRBJ2-7,many,TRBV28,17,-,CASSLKLGIAGTYEQYF,TGTGCCAGCAGTTTAAAGCTTGGGATAGCAGGGACCTACGAGCAGTACTTC
TRBJ2-5,many,TRBV24-1,12,-,CATSDFTETQYF,TGTGCCACCAGTGATTTTACGGAGACCCAGTACTTC
TRBJ2-1,few,TRBV7-9,14,TRBD2,CAVKAGGNLYEQFF,TGTGCCGTTAAAGCGGGAGGGAATCTCTATGAGCAGTTCTTC
TRBJ1-6,many,TRBV2,14,-,CASSGQARNSPLHF,TGTGCCAGCAGTGGGCAAGCCCGTAATTCACCCCTCCACTTT
TRBJ2-1,-,TRBV28,16,TRBD1,CASSSYRGSVTNEQFF,TGTGCCAGCAGTTCGTACAGGGGCTCTGTGACCAATGAGCAGTTCTTC
TRBJ1-5,many,TRBV11-2,15,TRBD1,CASSLVGDRGQPQHF,TGTGCCAGCAGCTTAGTCGGGGACAGGGGCCAGCCCCAGCATTTT
TRBJ2-5,few,TRBV3-1,11,TRBD2,CASSYSGSQYF,TGTGCCAGCAGCTATAGCGGGAGCCAGTACTTC
TRBJ2-2,many,TRBV28,19,TRBD2,CASSLDRPSAGEYTGELFF,TGTGCCAGCAGTTTAGATAGACCTTCAGCGGGAGAGTACACCGGGGAGCTGTTTTTT
TRBJ2-1,-,TRBV11-1,18,TRBD2,CASSPAGQPGTRAAEQFF,TGTGCCAGCAGCCCGGCCGGACAACCCGGGACTAGAGCTGCTGAGCAGTTCTTC
TRBJ1-4,-,TRBV20-1,12,-,CSASWANEKLFF,TGCAGTGCTAGTTGGGCTAATGAAAAACTGTTTTTT
TRBJ1-3,many,TRBV7-3,14,-,CASGADPSGNTIYF,TGTGCCAGCGGTGCGGATCCCTCTGGAAACACCATATATTTT
TRBJ1-5,few,TRBV9,13,-,CGFGGGGNQPQHF,TGTGGCTTCGGGGGGGGCGGCAATCAGCCCCAGCATTTT
TRBJ2-1,-,TRBV6-2/TRBV6-3,15,-,CASSEGAASSNEQFF,TGTGCCAGCAGTGAAGGAGCCGCCAGTAGCAATGAGCAGTTCTTC
TRBJ2-7,-,TRBV16,16,TRBD1,CASSQSRGQGYHEQYF,TGTGCCAGCAGCCAATCTAGGGGACAGGGTTATCACGAGCAGTACTTC
TRBJ1-1,-,TRBV5-1,15,-,CASSSIPTVDTEAFF,TGCGCCAGCAGCAGCATTCCGACGGTGGACACTGAAGCTTTCTTT
TRBJ2-3,many,TRBV7-9,16,-,CASSLARHGSKNTQYF,TGTGCCAGCAGCTTAGCGCGTCACGGGAGTAAGAATACGCAGTATTTT
TRBJ2-7,-,TRBV29-1,13,-,CSVEAGPSYEQYF,TGCAGCGTTGAAGCTGGTCCTTCCTACGAGCAGTACTTC